The clone carrying this T cell receptor beta chain has a single count. Sequencing used immunoSEQ multiplex PCR; TCRdb keeps in-frame clones, though not all of them. The sample holds about 59,000 clones, roughly 97% seen once. The junction had 16 bases not matched to a gene; V was cut back by 8 bases and J by 1 base. In germline, CDR1 is LNHNV, CDR2 YYDKDF (reference sequence). The length of the CDR3 is 17 residues. This specimen belongs to a study of technical replicates of blood from a handful of donors. The chain employs TRBV15 and TRBJ1-1; TRBD1 matches at 7 bases. This receptor was obtained from a human donor in good health. Sample: T cells isolated from PBMCs. CDR3 bases: TGTGCCACCGGAGGTTGGGGAACCGGGACAGAGAACACTGAAGCTTTCTTT. Amino acids: CATGGWGTGTENTEAFF.